This T cell receptor beta chain is from a study of T cells in localized non-small cell lung cancer. Per germline, CDR1 SGHRS and CDR2 YFSETQ. This CDR3 region has 12 residues. With 4 bases removed from V and 7 bases from J, the gap between germline ends came to 6 bases. Libraries were prepared by immunoSEQ multiplex PCR; TCRdb keeps only in-frame clonotypes and omits some of them. The sample contains 30,000 or so clones, about 92% of which appear only once. Sequencing used peripheral blood, obtained before any cancer treatment. V and J are TRBV5-1 and TRBJ1-6; tentative D call: TRBD1 (5 bases). The TCR sequence derives from a female donor older than 55 with stage I lung adenocarcinoma. This CDR3 is CASSDSNSPLHF. CDR3 nucleotide sequence: TGCGCCAGCAGCGACAGCAATTCACCCCTCCACTTT. Together with reference TRBV5-1 and TRBJ1-6, the CDR3 gives the full variable domain: KAGVTQTPRYLIKTRGQQVTLSCSPISGHRSVSWYQQTPGQGLQFLFEYFSETQRNKGNFPGRFSGRQFSNSRSEMNVSTLELGDSALYLCASSDSNSPLHFGNGTRLTVT.